The next 26 T cell receptor beta chains were all read from a single sample in a study of CD8+ T cells in alopecia areata. RNA was isolated and reverse transcribed to cDNA, the sequencing template. Clones were read by immunoSEQ multiplex PCR, and TCRdb kept only the in-frame ones, dropping some. The data show about 150,000 clones, with 62% seen just once and 36% held by the top ten. Sequenced input: CD8+ T cells sorted from blood. These receptor sequences come from a human donor in good health.

The rearrangement links TRBV6-5 to TRBJ2-7, with no clear D. CDR3 size: 12 residues. Germline-derived CDR1 and CDR2 are MNHEY and SVGAGI. With 6 bases removed from V and 7 bases from J, the gap between germline ends came to 13 bases. Here the CDR3 DNA reads TGTGCCAGCAGCCGATCCTGGGCGGAGCAGTACTTC. The encoded protein is CASSRSWAEQYF.

V and J are TRBV5-1 and TRBJ1-1; D remains unclear. Germline loops: CDR1 SGHRS, CDR2 YFSETQ. V was trimmed by 1 base and J by 1 base, leaving 5 bases between them. The CDR3 is 13 amino acids. The CDR3 protein is CASSLRSNTEAFF. The CDR3 DNA reads TGCGCCAGCAGCTTGAGGTCGAACACTGAAGCTTTCTTT.

This clone was counted at least ten times. The J gene is TRBJ2-5, the V gene TRBV27, with D tentatively TRBD2 (5 bases). Per the germline V gene, CDR1 is MNHEY and CDR2 is SMNVEV (reference sequence). The CDR3 covers 15 residues. V lost 2 bases and J 1 base, leaving 11 bases between the germline ends. CDR3 DNA sequence: TGTGCCAGCAGTTTACTCGGGAAGGCCCAAGAGACCCAGTACTTC. It yields the protein CASSLLGKAQETQYF.

This clone was counted between two and nine times. The chain combines TRBV11-2 with TRBJ2-2, with D perhaps TRBD2 (5 bases). CDR1 SGHAT and CDR2 FQNNGV come from the germline V gene. The CDR3 extends over 13 amino acids. V dropped 3 bases and J dropped 6 bases, with 8 bases sitting between them. CDR3 loop: CASSFGSAGELFF. The CDR3 DNA reads TGTGCCAGCAGCTTTGGGAGTGCCGGGGAGCTGTTTTTT.

The chain joins TRBV6-1 to TRBJ2-1; 9 bases are shared with TRBD2. Per the germline V gene, CDR1 is MNHNS and CDR2 is SASEGT. The CDR3 has 17 amino acids. Trimming removed 0 bases from V and 10 bases from J; junction bases left unmatched: 13. The CDR3 here is CASSEAVLAGPTGEQFF. The CDR3 DNA reads TGTGCCAGCAGTGAAGCTGTTCTAGCGGGACCTACGGGGGAGCAGTTCTTC.

The gene calls are TRBV25-1 and TRBJ2-7, with no clear D. V was cut by 3 bases and J by 2 bases, with 5 bases left in between. The CDR3 spans 12 residues. Germline V lookup: CDR1 MGHDK, CDR2 SYGVNS. This CDR3 reads CASSDLTYEQYF. The CDR3 nucleotides are TGTGCCAGCAGTGATTTAACCTACGAGCAGTACTTC.

This chain links TRBV11-2 with TRBJ1-5, with D possibly TRBD1 on 5 matching bases. V was cut by 2 bases and J by 7 bases, with 9 bases left in between. Germline values: CDR1 SGHAT, CDR2 FQNNGV. The CDR3 runs 13 residues. The CDR3 nucleotides are TGTGCCAGCAGCTTACTACGGGGCCAGCCCCAGCATTTT. Amino acids: CASSLLRGQPQHF.

The V and J genes are TRBV19 and TRBJ2-3; D ambiguous. Germline CDR1 LNHDA, CDR2 SQIVND (reference sequence). This CDR3 is built from 16 residues. V was cut by 6 bases and J by 0 bases, with 16 bases left in between. The CDR3 bases are TGTGCCAGTAGCCCTCACGGCGGACCTAGCACAGATACGCAGTATTTT. Amino acid sequence: CASSPHGGPSTDTQYF.

V gene TRBV27 combines with J gene TRBJ1-2, with D perhaps matching TRBD1 (6 bases). Germline CDR1 MNHEY, CDR2 SMNVEV (reference sequence). Trimming shortened V by 10 bases and J by 4 bases, and 19 bases separated the two germline ends. The CDR3 spans 14 residues. The CDR3 loop reads CATRTGGRGYGYTF. Here the CDR3 DNA reads TGTGCCACAAGGACGGGGGGCCGCGGCTATGGCTACACCTTC.

The sample holds one count of this clone. This sequence joins TRBV5-1 and TRBJ2-1; D ambiguous. CDR3 length: 12 residues. The ends were cut back, 7 bases at V and 8 bases at J, with 13 bases in the middle. The germline gives CDR1 SGHRS, CDR2 YFSETQ. CDR3 region: CASRSDADEQFF. The CDR3 DNA reads TGCGCCAGCCGATCGGATGCGGATGAGCAGTTCTTC.

The chain couples TRBV30 to TRBJ1-1; 8 bases map to TRBD1. V lost 0 bases and J lost 1; bases outside the gene matches: 4. The CDR3 spans 15 residues. Germline V gene lookup returns CDR1 GTSNPN and CDR2 SVGIG (reference sequence). The CDR3 bases are TGTGCCTGGAGTGTAGGGGACAGGAGGAACACTGAAGCTTTCTTT. Translated, it gives CAWSVGDRRNTEAFF.

This chain joins TRBV4-1 and TRBJ2-5; no reliable D call. Germline V gene sequence: CDR1 MGHRA, CDR2 YSYEKL. There are 15 residues in the CDR3. Trimming removed 4 bases at V and 2 bases at J, with 14 bases between. The CDR3 coding sequence is TGCGCCAGCAGCCGACCGGGCTCATTTCAAGAGACCCAGTACTTC. Encoded protein: CASSRPGSFQETQYF.

J is TRBJ1-5 and V is TRBV19; 7 nucleotides agree with TRBD1. The germline CDR1 and CDR2 sequences are LNHDA and SQIVND (reference sequence). Germline trimming cut 3 bases from V and 5 bases from J; bases unmatched to any gene: 7. The CDR3 extends over 15 amino acids. The CDR3 DNA reads TGTGCCAGTAGTATTGGTGACAGGGTTGATCAGCCCCAGCATTTT. Protein sequence: CASSIGDRVDQPQHF.

The chain links TRBV5-4 to TRBJ2-7, with 13 nucleotides matching TRBD2. The germline gives CDR1 SGHNT, CDR2 YYREEE (reference sequence). The V and J ends lost 3 bases and 2 bases, in that order; junction bases with no gene match: 5. This CDR3 contains 16 residues. In DNA form, the CDR3 reads TGTGCCAGCAGCTCCGCTACTAGCGGGAGGGCCTACGAGCAGTACTTC. Translated: CASSSATSGRAYEQYF.

The rearrangement joins TRBV28 to TRBJ1-4; D ambiguous. The CDR3 is 15 amino acids. Germline CDR1 reads MDHEN; CDR2 reads SYDVKM. Trimming stripped 3 bases from V and 7 bases from J, with 15 bases between. The CDR3 DNA reads TGTGCCAGCAGTTTTCCGTGGAATATCGGTGAAAAACTGTTTTTT. It yields the protein CASSFPWNIGEKLFF.

The rearrangement uses TRBV6-1 and TRBJ2-4, with D perhaps TRBD1 or TRBD2 (5 bases each). V lost 2 bases to trimming and J lost 1 base, with 15 bases between them. Germline values: CDR1 MNHNS, CDR2 SASEGT. This CDR3 is built from 17 residues. CDR3 sequence: CASSESGTRQAKNIQYF. CDR3 bases: TGTGCCAGCAGTGAAAGTGGGACGCGACAGGCCAAAAACATTCAGTACTTC.

This clone came up a few times. This chain links TRBV29-1 with TRBJ2-7; TRBD2 matches 13 bases. Trimming cost V 5 bases and J 2 bases; bases outside gene matches: 3. CDR1 and CDR2 (germline): SQVTM, ANQGSEA. The CDR3 has 14 amino acids. This CDR3 is CSVRTSGSAYEQYF. The CDR3 DNA reads as TGCAGCGTTCGGACTAGCGGGAGCGCCTACGAGCAGTACTTC.

The gene calls are TRBV29-1 and TRBJ2-7; 10 bases align to TRBD1. The CDR3 sequence is 13 residues long. Looked up from germline, CDR1 is SQVTM and CDR2 is ANQGSEA. Trimming cost V 6 bases and J 5 bases; bases outside gene matches: 7. For the CDR3, the DNA is TGCAGCGTGGAGGGACAGGGGTCCAACGAGCAGTACTTC. Residues: CSVEGQGSNEQYF.

The rearrangement uses TRBV6-5 and TRBJ2-1; TRBD1 agrees at 8 bases. This CDR3 is 14 amino acids long. After removal of 9 bases from V and 1 base from J, the junction contained 5 bases not matched to a gene. Germline V gene sequence: CDR1 MNHEY, CDR2 SVGAGI. CDR3 sequence (DNA): TGTGCCAGGACCGACAGGGGATCCTACAATGAGCAGTTCTTC. Its protein product is CARTDRGSYNEQFF.

The rearrangement joins TRBV13 to TRBJ2-2; 7 positions agree with TRBD1. J gave up 3 bases and V 1 base, and 8 bases lay outside the gene matches. CDR3 length: 17 residues. Germline V CDR1 and CDR2: PRHDT, FYEKMQ (reference sequence). DNA for the CDR3: TGTGCCAGCAGCTTAGAGTCGACAGGGTCGGACACCGGGGAGCTGTTTTTT. Translation gives CASSLESTGSDTGELFF.

This chain joins TRBV2 and TRBJ2-7; 7 bases are shared with TRBD2. This CDR3 has 14 residues. Germline V gives CDR1 SNHLY, CDR2 FYNNEI. V shed 4 bases and J 4 bases; nucleotides not matched to a gene: 7. CDR3 sequence (DNA): TGTGCCAGCAGTGCCGCGGGAGCACAATACGAGCAGTACTTC. The encoded protein is CASSAAGAQYEQYF.

This clone was recorded a few times. This chain uses TRBV29-1 with TRBJ2-5, with D possibly matching TRBD1 (5 bases). V dropped 5 bases and J dropped 2 bases, with 15 bases sitting between them. The CDR3 loop spans 14 amino acids. Per germline, CDR1 SQVTM and CDR2 ANQGSEA. The chain's CDR3 is CSVTNRNTQETQYF. Here the CDR3 DNA reads TGCAGCGTTACGAACAGGAACACGCAAGAGACCCAGTACTTC.

The rearrangement uses TRBV4-1 and TRBJ1-2; the D gene is possibly TRBD1 (5 bases). V dropped 5 bases and J dropped 4 bases, with 8 bases sitting between them. The CDR3 contains 12 residues. The V gene's germline CDR1 is MGHRA and CDR2 YSYEKL. In nucleotides, the CDR3 is TGCGCCAGCAGCGGAGACAGCTATGGCTACACCTTC. Residues: CASSGDSYGYTF.

The J gene is TRBJ2-5, the V gene TRBV29-1; 9 nucleotides line up with TRBD2. This CDR3 has 13 amino acids. The V gene's germline CDR1 is SQVTM and CDR2 ANQGSEA. V lost 0 bases and J lost 11; bases outside the gene matches: 7. Here the CDR3 DNA reads TGCAGCGTTGAAGATATTCTAGCGGGACAGCAGTACTTC. Protein product: CSVEDILAGQQYF. Together with reference TRBV29-1 and TRBJ2-5, the CDR3 gives the full variable domain: SAVISQKPSRDICQRGTSLTIQCQVDSQVTMMFWYRQQPGQSLTLIATANQGSEATYESGFVIDKFPISRPNLTFSTLTVSNMSPEDSSIYLCSVEDILAGQQYFGPGTRLLVL.

This chain links TRBV4-2 with TRBJ2-7; 9 positions match TRBD1. Per the germline V gene, CDR1 is LGHNA and CDR2 is YNFKEQ. The CDR3 extends over 19 amino acids. V shed 0 bases and J 4 bases; nucleotides not matched to a gene: 16. Here the CDR3 DNA reads TGTGCCAGCAGCCAAGATACCACAGAAACAGGGGGCGAAGGTTACGAGCAGTACTTC. It is translated as CASSQDTTETGGEGYEQYF.

This sequence joins TRBV5-6 and TRBJ2-1; no reliable D call. Trimming took off 0 bases at V and 8 bases at J, with 3 bases between the two ends. The germline V gene encodes CDR1 SGHDT and CDR2 YYEEEE. The CDR3 extends over 11 amino acids. CDR3 loop: CASSLADEQFF. The CDR3 DNA reads as TGTGCCAGCAGCTTGGCCGATGAGCAGTTCTTC.